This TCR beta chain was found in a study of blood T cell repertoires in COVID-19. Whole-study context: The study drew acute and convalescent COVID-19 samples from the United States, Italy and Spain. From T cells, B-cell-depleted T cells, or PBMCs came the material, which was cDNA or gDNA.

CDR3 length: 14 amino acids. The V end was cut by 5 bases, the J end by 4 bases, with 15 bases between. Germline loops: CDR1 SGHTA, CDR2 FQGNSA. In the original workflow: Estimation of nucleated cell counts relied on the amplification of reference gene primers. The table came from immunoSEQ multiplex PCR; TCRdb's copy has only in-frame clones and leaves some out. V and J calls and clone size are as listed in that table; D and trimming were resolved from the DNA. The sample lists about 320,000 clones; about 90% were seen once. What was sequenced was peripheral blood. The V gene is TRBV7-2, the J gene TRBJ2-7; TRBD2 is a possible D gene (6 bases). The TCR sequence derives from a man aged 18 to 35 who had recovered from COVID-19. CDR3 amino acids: CASSLMGLTYEQYF. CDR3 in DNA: TGTGCCAGCAGCCTGATGGGACTGACTTACGAGCAGTACTTC.